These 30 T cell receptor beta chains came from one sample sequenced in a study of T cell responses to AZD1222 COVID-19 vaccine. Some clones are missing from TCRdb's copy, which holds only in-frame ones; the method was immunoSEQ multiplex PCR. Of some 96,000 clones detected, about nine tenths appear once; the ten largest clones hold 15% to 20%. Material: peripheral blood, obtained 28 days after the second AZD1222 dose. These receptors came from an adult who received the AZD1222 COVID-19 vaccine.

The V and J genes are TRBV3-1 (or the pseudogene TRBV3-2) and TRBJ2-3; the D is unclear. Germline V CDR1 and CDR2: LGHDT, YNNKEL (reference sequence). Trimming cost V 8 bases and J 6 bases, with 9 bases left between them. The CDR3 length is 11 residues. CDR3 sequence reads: CASGSRDTQYF. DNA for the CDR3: TGTGCCAGCGGGTCGCGGGATACGCAGTATTTT.

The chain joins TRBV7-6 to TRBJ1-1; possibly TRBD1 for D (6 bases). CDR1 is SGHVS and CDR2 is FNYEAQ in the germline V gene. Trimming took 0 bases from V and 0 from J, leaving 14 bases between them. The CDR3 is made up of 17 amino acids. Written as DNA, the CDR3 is TGTGCCAGCAGCTTAGCAGCGGGGGGGCACATGAACACTGAAGCTTTCTTT. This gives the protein CASSLAAGGHMNTEAFF.

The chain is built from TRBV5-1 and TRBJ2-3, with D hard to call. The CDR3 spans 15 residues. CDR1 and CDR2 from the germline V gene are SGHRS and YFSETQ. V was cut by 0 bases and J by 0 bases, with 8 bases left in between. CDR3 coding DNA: TGCGCCAGCAGCTTGGCCGGCGGTAGCACAGATACGCAGTATTTT. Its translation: CASSLAGGSTDTQYF.

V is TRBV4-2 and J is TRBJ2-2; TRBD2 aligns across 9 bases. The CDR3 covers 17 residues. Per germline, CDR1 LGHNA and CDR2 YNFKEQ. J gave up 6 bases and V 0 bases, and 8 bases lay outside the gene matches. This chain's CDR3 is CASSQDGASGTSGELFF. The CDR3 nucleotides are TGTGCCAGCAGCCAAGATGGTGCTAGCGGGACCTCCGGGGAGCTGTTTTTT.

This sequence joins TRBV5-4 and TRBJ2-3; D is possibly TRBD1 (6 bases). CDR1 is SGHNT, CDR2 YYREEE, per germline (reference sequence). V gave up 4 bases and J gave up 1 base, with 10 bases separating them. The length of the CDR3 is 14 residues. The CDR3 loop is CASSPDSRTDTQYF. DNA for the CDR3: TGTGCCAGCAGCCCGGACAGTCGCACAGATACGCAGTATTTT.

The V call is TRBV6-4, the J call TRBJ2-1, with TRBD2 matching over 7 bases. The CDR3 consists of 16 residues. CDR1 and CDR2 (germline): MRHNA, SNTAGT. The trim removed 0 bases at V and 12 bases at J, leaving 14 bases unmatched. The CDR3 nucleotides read TGTGCCAGCAGTGACTCGGCTGCGGGAGACACTCGCCGGCAGTTCTTC. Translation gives CASSDSAAGDTRRQFF.

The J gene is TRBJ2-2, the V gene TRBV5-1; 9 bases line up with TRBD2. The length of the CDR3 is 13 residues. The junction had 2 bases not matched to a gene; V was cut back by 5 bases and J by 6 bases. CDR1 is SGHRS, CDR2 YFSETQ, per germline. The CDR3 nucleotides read TGCGCCAGCAGGACTAGCGGCTCCGGGGAGCTGTTTTTT. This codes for CASRTSGSGELFF.

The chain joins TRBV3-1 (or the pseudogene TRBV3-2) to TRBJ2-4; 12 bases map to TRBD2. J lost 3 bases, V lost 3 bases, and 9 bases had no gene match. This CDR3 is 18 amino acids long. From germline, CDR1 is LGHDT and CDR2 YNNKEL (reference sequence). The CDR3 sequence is CASSQASGRALIKNIQYF. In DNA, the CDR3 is TGTGCCAGCAGCCAGGCTAGCGGGAGGGCCTTGATCAAAAACATTCAGTACTTC.

CDR3 bases: TGTGCCAGCTCACCACCCAGTTTCCAGGCGGGACTAGGTCTCCTGGGGCAGTACTTC. Translated: CASSPPSFQAGLGLLGQYF. J is TRBJ2-7 and V is TRBV18; 8 nucleotides agree with TRBD2. Germline V gene lookup returns CDR1 KGHSH and CDR2 LQKENI. The CDR3 has 19 amino acids. Trimming at V came to 0 bases and at J to 9 bases, leaving 22 bases not matched to a gene.

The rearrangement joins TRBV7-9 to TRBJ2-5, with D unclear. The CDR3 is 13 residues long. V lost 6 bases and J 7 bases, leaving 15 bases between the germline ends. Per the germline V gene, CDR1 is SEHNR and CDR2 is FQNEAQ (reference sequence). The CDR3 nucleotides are TGTGCCAGCAGTTTCAATATAGGCAGGACCCAGTACTTC. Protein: CASSFNIGRTQYF.

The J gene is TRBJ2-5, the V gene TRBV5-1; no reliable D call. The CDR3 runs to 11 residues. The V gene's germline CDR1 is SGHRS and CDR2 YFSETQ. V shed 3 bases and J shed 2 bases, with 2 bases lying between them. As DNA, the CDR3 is TGCGCCAGCAGCTCGCAAGAGACCCAGTACTTC. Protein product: CASSSQETQYF.

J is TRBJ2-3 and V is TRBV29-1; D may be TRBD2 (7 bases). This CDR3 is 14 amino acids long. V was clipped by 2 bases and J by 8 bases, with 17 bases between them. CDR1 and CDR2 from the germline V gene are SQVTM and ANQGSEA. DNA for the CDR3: TGCAGCGTTGAAACGTCCGGGGGGCAGGGTACGCAGTATTTT. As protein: CSVETSGGQGTQYF.

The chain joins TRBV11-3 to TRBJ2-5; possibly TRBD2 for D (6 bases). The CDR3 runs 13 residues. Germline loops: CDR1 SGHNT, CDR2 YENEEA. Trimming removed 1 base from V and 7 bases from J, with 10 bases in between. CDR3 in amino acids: CASSLGRDATQYF. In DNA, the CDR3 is TGTGCCAGCAGCTTAGGGCGGGATGCGACCCAGTACTTC.

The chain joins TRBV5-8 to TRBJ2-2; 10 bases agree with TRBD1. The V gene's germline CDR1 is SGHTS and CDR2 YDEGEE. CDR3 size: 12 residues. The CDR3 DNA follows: TGTGGGGGACAGGGGCTCGCCGGGGAGCTGTTTTTT. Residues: CGGQGLAGELFF.

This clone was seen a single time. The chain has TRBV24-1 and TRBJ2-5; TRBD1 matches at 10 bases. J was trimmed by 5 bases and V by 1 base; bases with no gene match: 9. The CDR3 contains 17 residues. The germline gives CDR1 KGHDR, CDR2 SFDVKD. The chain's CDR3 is CATSDLKGQGLSETQYF. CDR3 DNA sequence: TGTGCCACCAGTGATTTAAAGGGACAGGGGTTGTCGGAGACCCAGTACTTC.

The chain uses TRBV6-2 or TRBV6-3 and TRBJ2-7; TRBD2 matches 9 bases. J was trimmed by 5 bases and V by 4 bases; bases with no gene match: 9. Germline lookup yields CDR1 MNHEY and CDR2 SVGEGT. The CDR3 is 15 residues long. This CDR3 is CASSSDAGGFNEQYF. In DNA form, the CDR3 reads TGTGCCAGCAGTTCAGATGCGGGAGGGTTCAACGAGCAGTACTTC.

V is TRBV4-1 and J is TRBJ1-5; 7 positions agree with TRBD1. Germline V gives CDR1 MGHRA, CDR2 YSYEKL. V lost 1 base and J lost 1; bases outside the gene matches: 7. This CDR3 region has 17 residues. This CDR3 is CASSQGRVGQSNQPQHF. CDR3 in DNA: TGCGCCAGCAGCCAAGGGAGGGTGGGACAGAGCAATCAGCCCCAGCATTTT.

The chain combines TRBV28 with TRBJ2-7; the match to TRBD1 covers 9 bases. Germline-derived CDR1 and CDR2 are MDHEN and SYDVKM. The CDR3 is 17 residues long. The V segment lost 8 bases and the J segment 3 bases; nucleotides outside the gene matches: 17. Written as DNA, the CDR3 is TGTGCCAGCCGGGAACAGGGGGCCACTAGCTTTTTCTACGAGCAGTACTTC. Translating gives CASREQGATSFFYEQYF.

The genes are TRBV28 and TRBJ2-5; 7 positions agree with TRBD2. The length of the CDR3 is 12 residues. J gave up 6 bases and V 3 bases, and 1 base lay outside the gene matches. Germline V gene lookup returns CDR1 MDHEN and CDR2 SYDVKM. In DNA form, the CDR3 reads TGTGCCAGCAGTTTCAGCGGGAAGACCCAGTACTTC. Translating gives CASSFSGKTQYF.

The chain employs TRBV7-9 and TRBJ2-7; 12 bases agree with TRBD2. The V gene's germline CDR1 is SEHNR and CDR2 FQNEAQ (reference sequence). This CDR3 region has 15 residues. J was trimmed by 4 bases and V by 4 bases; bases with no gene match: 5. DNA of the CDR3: TGTGCCAGCAGCTCAGACCTAGCGGGAGGGTACGAGCAGTACTTC. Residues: CASSSDLAGGYEQYF.

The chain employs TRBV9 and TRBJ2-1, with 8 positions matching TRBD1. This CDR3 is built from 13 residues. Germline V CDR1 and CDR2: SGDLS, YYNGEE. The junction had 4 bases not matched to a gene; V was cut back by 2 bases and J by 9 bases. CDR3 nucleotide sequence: TGTGCCAGCAGCGTTGAGGGGACAGGTGAGCAGTTCTTC. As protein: CASSVEGTGEQFF.

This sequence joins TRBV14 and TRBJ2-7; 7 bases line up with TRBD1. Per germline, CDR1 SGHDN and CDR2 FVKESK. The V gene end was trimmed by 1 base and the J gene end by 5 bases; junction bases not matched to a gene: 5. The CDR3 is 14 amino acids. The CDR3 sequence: CASSQGNRGNEQYF. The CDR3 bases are TGTGCCAGCAGCCAAGGAAACAGGGGAAACGAGCAGTACTTC.

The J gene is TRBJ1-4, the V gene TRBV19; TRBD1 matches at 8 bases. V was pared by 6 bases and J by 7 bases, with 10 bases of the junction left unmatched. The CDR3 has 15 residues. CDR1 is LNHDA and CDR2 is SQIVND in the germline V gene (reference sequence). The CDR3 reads CASRPRTGSFEKLFF. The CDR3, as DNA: TGTGCCAGTAGACCCAGGACAGGGTCTTTTGAAAAACTGTTTTTT. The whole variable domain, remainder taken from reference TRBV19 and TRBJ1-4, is DGGITQSPKYLFRKEGQNVTLSCEQNLNHDAMYWYRQDPGQGLRLIYYSQIVNDFQKGDIAEGYSVSREKKESFPLTVTSAQKNPTAFYLCASRPRTGSFEKLFFGSGTQLSVL.

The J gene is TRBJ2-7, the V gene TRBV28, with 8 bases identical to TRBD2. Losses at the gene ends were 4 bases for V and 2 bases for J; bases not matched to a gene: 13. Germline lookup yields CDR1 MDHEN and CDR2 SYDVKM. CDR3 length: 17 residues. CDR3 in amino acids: CASSYMGHGRVPYEQYF. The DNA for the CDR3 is TGTGCCAGCAGTTACATGGGACACGGGAGGGTCCCCTACGAGCAGTACTTC.

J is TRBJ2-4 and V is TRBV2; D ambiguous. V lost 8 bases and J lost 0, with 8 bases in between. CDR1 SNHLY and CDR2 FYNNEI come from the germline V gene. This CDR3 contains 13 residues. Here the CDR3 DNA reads TGTGCCAGCCGCAAGGAAGCCAAAAACATTCAGTACTTC. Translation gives CASRKEAKNIQYF.

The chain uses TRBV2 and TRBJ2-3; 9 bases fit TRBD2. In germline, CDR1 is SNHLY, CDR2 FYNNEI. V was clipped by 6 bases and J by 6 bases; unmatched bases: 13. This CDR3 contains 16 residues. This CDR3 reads CASSPSSGTIGDTQYF. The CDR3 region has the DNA TGTGCCAGCAGCCCTTCTAGCGGGACGATTGGTGATACGCAGTATTTT.

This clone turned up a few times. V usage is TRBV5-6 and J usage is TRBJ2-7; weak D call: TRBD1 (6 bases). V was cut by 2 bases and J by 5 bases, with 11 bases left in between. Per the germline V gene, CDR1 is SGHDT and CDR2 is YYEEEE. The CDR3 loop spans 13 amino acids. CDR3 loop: CASSFSGANEQYF. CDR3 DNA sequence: TGTGCCAGCAGCTTTTCAGGGGCGAACGAGCAGTACTTC.

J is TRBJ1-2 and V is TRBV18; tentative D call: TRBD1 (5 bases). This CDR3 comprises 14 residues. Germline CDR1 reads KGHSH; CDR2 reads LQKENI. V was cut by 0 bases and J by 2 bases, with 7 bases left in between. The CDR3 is CASSPPAGNYGYTF. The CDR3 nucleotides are TGTGCCAGCTCACCACCGGCAGGGAACTATGGCTACACCTTC.

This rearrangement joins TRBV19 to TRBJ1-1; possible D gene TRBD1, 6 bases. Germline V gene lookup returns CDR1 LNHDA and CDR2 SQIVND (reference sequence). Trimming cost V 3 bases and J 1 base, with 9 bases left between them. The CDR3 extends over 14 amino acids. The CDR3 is CASSMRGPNTEAFF. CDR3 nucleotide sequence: TGTGCCAGTAGTATGCGGGGGCCGAACACTGAAGCTTTCTTT.

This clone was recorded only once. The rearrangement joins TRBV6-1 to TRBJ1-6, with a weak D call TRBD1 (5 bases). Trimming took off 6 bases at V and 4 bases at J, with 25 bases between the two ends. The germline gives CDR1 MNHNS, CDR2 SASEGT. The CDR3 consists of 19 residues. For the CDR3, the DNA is TGTGCCAGCAGGGAAAGTGGAGTGGGGCCCGATCTGTATAATTCACCCCTCCACTTT. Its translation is CASRESGVGPDLYNSPLHF.